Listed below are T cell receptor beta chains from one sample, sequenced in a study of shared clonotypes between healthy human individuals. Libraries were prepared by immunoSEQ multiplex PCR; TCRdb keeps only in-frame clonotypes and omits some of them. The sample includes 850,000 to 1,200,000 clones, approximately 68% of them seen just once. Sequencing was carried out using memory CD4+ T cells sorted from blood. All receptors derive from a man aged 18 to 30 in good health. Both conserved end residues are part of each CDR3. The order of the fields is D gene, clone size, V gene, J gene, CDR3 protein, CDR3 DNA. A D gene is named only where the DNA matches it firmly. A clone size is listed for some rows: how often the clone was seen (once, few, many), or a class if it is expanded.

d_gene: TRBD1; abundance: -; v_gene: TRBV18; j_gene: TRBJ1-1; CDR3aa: CASSPWRETGFSEAFF; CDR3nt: TGTGCCAGCTCACCCTGGCGGGAGACAGGGTTCTCTGAAGCTTTCTTT
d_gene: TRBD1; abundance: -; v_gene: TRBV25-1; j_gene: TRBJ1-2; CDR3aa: CASSETGGNYGYTF; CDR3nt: TGTGCCAGCAGTGAGACAGGGGGCAACTATGGCTACACCTTC
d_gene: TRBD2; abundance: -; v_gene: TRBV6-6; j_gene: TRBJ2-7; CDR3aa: CASTEGRASGYEQYF; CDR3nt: TGTGCCAGCACGGAGGGACGGGCTAGCGGCTACGAGCAGTACTTC
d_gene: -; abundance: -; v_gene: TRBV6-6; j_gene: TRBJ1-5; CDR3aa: CASSYLIGNQPQHF; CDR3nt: TGTGCCAGCAGTTACTTAATCGGCAATCAGCCCCAGCATTTT
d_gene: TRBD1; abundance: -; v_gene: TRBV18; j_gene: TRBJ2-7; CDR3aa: CASSPGQGVGEQYF; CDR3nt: TGTGCCAGCTCACCAGGACAGGGGGTGGGCGAGCAGTACTTC
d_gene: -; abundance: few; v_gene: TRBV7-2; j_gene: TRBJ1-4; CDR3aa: CASSRNNAGAGNEKLFF; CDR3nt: TGTGCCAGCAGCCGCAACAATGCAGGGGCGGGTAATGAAAAACTGTTTTTT
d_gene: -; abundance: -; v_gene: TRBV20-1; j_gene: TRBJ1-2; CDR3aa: CSARRSSGYTF; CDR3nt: TGCAGTGCTAGACGCAGTAGCGGCTACACCTTC
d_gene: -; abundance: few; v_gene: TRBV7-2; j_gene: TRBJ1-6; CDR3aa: CASSSGPLIRGSPLHF; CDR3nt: TGTGCCAGCAGCTCCGGACCCCTGATCAGGGGTTCACCCCTCCACTTT
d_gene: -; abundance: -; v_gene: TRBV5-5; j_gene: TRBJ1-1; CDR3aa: CASSFAVFVNTEAFF; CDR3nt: TGTGCCAGCAGTTTTGCAGTCTTCGTGAACACTGAAGCTTTCTTT
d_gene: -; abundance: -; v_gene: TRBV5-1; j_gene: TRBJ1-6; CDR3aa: CASSLDGAPSPLHF; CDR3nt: TGCGCCAGCAGCTTGGACGGGGCACCTTCACCCCTCCACTTT
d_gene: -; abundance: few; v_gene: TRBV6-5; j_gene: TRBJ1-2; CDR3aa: CASSYRINYGYTF; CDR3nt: TGTGCCAGCAGTTACAGGATTAACTATGGCTACACCTTC
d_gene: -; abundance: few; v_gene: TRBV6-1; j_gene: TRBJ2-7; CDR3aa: CASRVGSYSSYEQYF; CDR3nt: TGTGCCAGCAGGGTTGGGTCTTACAGCTCCTACGAGCAGTACTTC
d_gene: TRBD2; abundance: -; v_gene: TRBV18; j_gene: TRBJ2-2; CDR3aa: CASSPGLAGVTGELFF; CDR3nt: TGTGCCAGCTCACCGGGGCTAGCGGGAGTCACCGGGGAGCTGTTTTTT
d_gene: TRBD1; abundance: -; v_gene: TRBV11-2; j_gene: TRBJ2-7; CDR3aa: CASSYGQGGSYEQYF; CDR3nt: TGTGCCAGCAGCTACGGACAGGGTGGATCCTACGAGCAGTACTTC
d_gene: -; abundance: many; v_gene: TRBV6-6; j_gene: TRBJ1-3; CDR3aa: CASSDTVSGNTIYF; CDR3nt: TGTGCCAGCAGTGATACAGTTTCTGGAAACACCATATATTTT
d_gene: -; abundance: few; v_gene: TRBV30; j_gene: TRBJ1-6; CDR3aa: CAWSPSLGDSPLHF; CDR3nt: TGTGCCTGGAGTCCCTCGCTGGGGGATTCACCCCTCCACTTT
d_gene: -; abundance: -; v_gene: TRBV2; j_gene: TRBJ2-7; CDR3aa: CASRGRVSEQYF; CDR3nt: TGTGCCAGCAGGGGGCGGGTTTCCGAGCAGTACTTC
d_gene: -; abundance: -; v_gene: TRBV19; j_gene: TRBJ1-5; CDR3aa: CASGGGEESYSNQPQHF; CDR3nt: TGTGCCAGTGGTGGAGGGGAGGAGAGTTATAGCAATCAGCCCCAGCATTTT
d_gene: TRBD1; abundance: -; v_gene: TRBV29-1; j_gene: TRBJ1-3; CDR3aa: CSASGGSGNTIYF; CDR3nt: TGCAGCGCCTCAGGGGGCTCTGGAAACACCATATATTTT
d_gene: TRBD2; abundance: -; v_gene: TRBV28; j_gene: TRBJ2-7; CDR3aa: CASSPPGLAPYEQYF; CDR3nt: TGTGCCAGCAGCCCCCCGGGACTAGCCCCCTACGAGCAGTACTTC
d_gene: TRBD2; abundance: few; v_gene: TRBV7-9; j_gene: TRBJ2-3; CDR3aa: CASSLGRGGPTDTQYF; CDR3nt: TGTGCCAGCAGCTTAGGGCGCGGGGGGCCCACAGATACGCAGTATTTT
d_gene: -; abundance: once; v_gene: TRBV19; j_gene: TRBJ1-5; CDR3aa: CASKEGEGQPQHF; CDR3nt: TGTGCCAGTAAAGAGGGAGAGGGTCAGCCCCAGCATTTT
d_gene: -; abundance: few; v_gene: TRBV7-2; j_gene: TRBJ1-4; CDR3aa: CASSLGGEKLFF; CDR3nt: TGTGCCAGCAGCTTAGGAGGAGAAAAACTGTTTTTT
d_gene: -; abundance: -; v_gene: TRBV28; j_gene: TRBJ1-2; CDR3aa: CASSRGNDYGYTF; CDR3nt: TGTGCCAGCAGTAGGGGAAATGACTATGGCTACACCTTC
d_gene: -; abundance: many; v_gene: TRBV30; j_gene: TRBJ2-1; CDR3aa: CAWSGDLKSYNEQFF; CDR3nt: TGTGCCTGGAGCGGGGACCTTAAATCCTACAATGAGCAGTTCTTC
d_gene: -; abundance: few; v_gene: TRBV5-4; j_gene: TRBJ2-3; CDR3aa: CASSLRTRDNTQYF; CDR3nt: TGTGCCAGCAGCTTACGCACCCGGGACAATACGCAGTATTTT
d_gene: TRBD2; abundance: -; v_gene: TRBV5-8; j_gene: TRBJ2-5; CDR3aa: CASSRLLAGQETQYF; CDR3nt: TGTGCCAGCAGCAGACTACTAGCGGGACAAGAGACCCAGTACTTC
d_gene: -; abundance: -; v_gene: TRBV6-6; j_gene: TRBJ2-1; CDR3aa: CASRTGSRWGYNEQFF; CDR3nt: TGTGCCAGCAGGACCGGTTCGCGGTGGGGCTACAATGAGCAGTTCTTC
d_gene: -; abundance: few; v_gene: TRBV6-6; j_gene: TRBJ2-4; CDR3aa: CASSFRQDLAKNIQYF; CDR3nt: TGTGCCAGCAGTTTTAGACAAGACTTAGCCAAAAACATTCAGTACTTC
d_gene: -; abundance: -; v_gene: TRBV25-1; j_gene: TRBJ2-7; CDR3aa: CASRKNSAYEQYF; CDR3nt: TGTGCCAGCAGGAAAAACAGCGCCTACGAGCAGTACTTC
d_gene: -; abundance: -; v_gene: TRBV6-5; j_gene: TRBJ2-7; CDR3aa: CASSYSVGNYEQYF; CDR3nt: TGTGCCAGCAGTTACTCGGTCGGGAACTACGAGCAGTACTTC
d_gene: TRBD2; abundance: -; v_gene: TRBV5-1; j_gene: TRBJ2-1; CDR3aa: CASSPGLERNEQFF; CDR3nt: TGCGCCAGCAGCCCCGGACTAGAGCGCAATGAGCAGTTCTTC
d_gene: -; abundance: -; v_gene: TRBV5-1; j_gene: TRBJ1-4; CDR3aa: CASSLDPGEKLFF; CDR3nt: TGCGCCAGCAGCTTGGACCCTGGTGAAAAACTGTTTTTT
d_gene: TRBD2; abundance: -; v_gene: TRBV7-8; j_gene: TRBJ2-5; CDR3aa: CASSPRSSGVKETQYF; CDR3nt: TGTGCCAGCAGCCCTCGTAGTAGCGGGGTTAAAGAGACCCAGTACTTC
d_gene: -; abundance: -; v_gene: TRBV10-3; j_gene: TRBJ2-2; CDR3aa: CAIGGTAPNTGELFF; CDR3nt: TGTGCCATCGGAGGGACAGCCCCGAACACCGGGGAGCTGTTTTTT
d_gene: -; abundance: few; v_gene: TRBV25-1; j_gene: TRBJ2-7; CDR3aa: CASKQDSYEQYF; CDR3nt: TGTGCCAGCAAGCAGGACTCCTACGAGCAGTACTTC
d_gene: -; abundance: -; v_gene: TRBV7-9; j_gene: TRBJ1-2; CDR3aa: CASSLDGGAGYTF; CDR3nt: TGTGCCAGCAGCTTAGATGGGGGAGCGGGCTACACCTTC
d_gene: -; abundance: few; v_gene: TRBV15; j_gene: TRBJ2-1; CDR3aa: CATSSGAGAYNEQFF; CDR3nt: TGTGCCACCTCCTCGGGGGCCGGAGCCTACAATGAGCAGTTCTTC
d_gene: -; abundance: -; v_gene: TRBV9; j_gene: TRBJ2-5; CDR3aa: CASSVALVETQYF; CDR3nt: TGTGCCAGCAGCGTAGCGCTTGTAGAGACCCAGTACTTC
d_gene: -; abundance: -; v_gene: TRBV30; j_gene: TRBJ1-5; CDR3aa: CAWSVKLKGIPQPQHF; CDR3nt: TGTGCCTGGAGTGTAAAGTTGAAGGGGATACCTCAGCCCCAGCATTTT
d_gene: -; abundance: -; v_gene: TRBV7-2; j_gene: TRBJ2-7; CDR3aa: CASSRARSTYEQYF; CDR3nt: TGTGCCAGCAGCCGAGCCAGGTCGACCTACGAGCAGTACTTC
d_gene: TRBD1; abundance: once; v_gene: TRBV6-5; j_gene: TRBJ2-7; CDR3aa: CASSSGTGFGEQYF; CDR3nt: TGTGCCAGCAGTTCCGGGACAGGGTTTGGCGAGCAGTACTTC
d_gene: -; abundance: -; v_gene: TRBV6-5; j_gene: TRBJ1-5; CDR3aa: CASSYSIGQPQHF; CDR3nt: TGTGCCAGCAGTTACTCGATCGGTCAGCCCCAGCATTTT
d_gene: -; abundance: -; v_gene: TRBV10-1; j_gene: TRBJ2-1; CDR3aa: CASSTSRVGEQFF; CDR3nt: TGCGCCAGCAGTACCTCGAGGGTCGGGGAGCAGTTCTTC
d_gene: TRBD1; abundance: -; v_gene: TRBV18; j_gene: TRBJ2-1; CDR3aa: CASSPPSGQGNEQFF; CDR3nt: TGTGCCAGCTCACCACCCTCTGGACAGGGGAATGAGCAGTTCTTC
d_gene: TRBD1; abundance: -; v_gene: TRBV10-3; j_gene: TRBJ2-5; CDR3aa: CAISETGQGSGTQYF; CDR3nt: TGTGCCATCAGTGAGACTGGACAGGGTTCCGGGACCCAGTACTTC
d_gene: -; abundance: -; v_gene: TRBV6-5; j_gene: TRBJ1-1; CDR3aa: CASRARAATEAFF; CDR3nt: TGTGCCAGCAGAGCGAGGGCGGCCACTGAAGCTTTCTTT
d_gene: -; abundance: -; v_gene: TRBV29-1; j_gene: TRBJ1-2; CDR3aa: CSAELGYGYTF; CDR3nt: TGCAGCGCCGAACTGGGCTATGGCTACACCTTC
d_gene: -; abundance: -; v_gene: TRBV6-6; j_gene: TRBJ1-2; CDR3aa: CASSLSDGPRNGYTF; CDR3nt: TGTGCCAGCAGTTTGTCCGACGGACCGAGGAATGGCTACACCTTC
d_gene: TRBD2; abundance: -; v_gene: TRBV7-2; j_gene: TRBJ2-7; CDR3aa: CASSLRAGSPYEQYF; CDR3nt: TGTGCCAGCAGCTTAAGAGCGGGGAGCCCCTACGAGCAGTACTTC
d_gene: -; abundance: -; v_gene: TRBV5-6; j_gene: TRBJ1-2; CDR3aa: CASSLPGANYGYTF; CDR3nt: TGTGCCAGCAGCTTGCCGGGGGCTAACTATGGCTACACCTTC
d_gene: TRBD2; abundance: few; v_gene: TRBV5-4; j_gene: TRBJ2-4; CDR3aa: CASSLAGDINIQYF; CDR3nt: TGTGCCAGCAGCTTAGCGGGAGATATAAACATTCAGTACTTC
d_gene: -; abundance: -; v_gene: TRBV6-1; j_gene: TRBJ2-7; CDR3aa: CASSPGHGDEQYF; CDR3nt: TGTGCCAGCAGCCCCGGGCATGGGGACGAGCAGTACTTC
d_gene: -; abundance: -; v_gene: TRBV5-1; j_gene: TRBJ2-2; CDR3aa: CASSSRTDNTGELFF; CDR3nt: TGCGCCAGCAGCTCCCGGACGGATAACACCGGGGAGCTGTTTTTT
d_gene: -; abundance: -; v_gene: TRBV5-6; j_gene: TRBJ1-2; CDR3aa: CASSGGVGGNYGYTF; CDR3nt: TGTGCCAGCAGCGGCGGCGTGGGGGGTAACTATGGCTACACCTTC
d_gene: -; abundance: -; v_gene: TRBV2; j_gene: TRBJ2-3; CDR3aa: CASSVEATDTQYF; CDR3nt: TGTGCCAGCAGTGTAGAGGCCACAGATACGCAGTATTTT
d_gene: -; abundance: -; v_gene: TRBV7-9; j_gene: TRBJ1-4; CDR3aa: CASSLGVGEKLFF; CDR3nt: TGTGCCAGCAGCTTAGGGGTCGGGGAAAAACTGTTTTTT
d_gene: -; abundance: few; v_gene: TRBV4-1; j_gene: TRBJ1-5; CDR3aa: CASSLGVGGDQPQHF; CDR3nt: TGCGCCAGCAGCCTTGGAGTGGGGGGAGATCAGCCCCAGCATTTT
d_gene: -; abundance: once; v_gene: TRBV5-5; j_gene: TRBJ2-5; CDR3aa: CASLPRGREQETQYF; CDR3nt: TGTGCCAGCCTTCCGCGGGGCCGGGAACAAGAGACCCAGTACTTC